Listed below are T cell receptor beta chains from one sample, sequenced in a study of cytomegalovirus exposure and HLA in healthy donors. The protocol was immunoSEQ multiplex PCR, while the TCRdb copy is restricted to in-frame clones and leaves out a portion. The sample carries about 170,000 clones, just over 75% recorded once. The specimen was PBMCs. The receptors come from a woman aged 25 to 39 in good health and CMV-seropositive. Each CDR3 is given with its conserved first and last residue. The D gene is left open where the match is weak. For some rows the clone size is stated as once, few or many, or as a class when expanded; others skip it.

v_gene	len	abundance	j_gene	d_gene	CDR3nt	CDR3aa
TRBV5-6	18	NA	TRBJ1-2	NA	TGTGCCAGCAGCTTGTTTCCCCAGGGCCCGGAGGGGTTTTATGGCTACACCTTC	CASSLFPQGPEGFYGYTF
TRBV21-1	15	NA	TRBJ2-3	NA	TGTGCCAGCAGGATCGGGGACAGGGGACTAGATACGCAGTATTTT	CASRIGDRGLDTQYF
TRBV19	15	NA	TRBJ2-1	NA	TGTGCCAGTACCTTAACCAGTGCAGGGGTCGGGGAGCAGTTCTTC	CASTLTSAGVGEQFF
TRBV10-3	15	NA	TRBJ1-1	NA	TGTGCCATCAGCAAGACAGAGACACTTAACACTGAAGCTTTCTTT	CAISKTETLNTEAFF
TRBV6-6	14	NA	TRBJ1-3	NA	TGTGCCAGCACTGCCAGGGGAACTGGAAACACCATATATTTT	CASTARGTGNTIYF
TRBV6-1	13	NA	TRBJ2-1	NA	TGTGCCAGCAGTTCTGGACAGTGGAATGAGCAGTTCTTC	CASSSGQWNEQFF
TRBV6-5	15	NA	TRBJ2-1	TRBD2	TGTGCCAGCAGGGCCCTAGCGGGAGTAGGAAATGAGCAGTTCTTC	CASRALAGVGNEQFF
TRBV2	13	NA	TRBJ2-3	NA	TGTGCCAGCAGCGGACTTGTCACAGATACGCAGTATTTT	CASSGLVTDTQYF
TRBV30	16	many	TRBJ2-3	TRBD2	TGTGCCGTTACTAGCGGGAGGTCCTCTAACACAGATACGCAGTATTTT	CAVTSGRSSNTDTQYF
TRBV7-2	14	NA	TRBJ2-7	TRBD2	TGTGCCAGCAGCGGGCTAGCGGGGTCCTACGAGCAGTACTTC	CASSGLAGSYEQYF
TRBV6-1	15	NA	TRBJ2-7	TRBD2	TGTGCCAGCAGCTTCAGCGGGGGCCAAACCTACGAGCAGTACTTC	CASSFSGGQTYEQYF
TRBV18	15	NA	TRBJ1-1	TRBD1	TGTGCCAGCTCACTTACAACAGGGGGCGCGCCTGAAGCTTTCTTT	CASSLTTGGAPEAFF
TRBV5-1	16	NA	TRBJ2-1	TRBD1	TGCGCCAGCAGCTTGGGGACAGGGCCCTTATACAATGAGCAGTTCTTC	CASSLGTGPLYNEQFF
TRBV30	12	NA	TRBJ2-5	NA	TGTGCCTGGAGCGCTAGTCAAGAGACCCAGTACTTC	CAWSASQETQYF
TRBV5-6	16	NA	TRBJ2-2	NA	TGTGCCAGCAGCTTGAGAGGGGGGGAATGGACCGGGGAGCTGTTTTTT	CASSLRGGEWTGELFF